The present TCR beta chain was sequenced within a study of identifying expanded T cells in peripheral blood. Study-level points and caveats: Two-week clone count variance significantly increased as total template count grew. Differentially abundant clones: about 1.2 between replicates, about 16 at 2 to 3 weeks, more than 18 at four.

During the collection period, no donor immune events like infections were recorded. Trimming took off 3 bases at V and 1 base at J, with 16 bases between the two ends. CDR1 and CDR2 (germline): SGHNT, YYREEE (reference sequence). The CDR3 runs 17 residues. Clones were sequenced by immunoSEQ multiplex PCR, and TCRdb holds only the in-frame ones, with some missing. The sample records 70,000 to 100,000 clones, around 85% being singletons. As regards this clone: Its antigen is unknown.

This receptor was obtained from a person aged 18 to 70 in good health. The sequenced sample was blood. The rearrangement uses TRBV5-4 and TRBJ2-2, with no clear D. This CDR3 is CASSYEIVGLNTGELFF. In DNA, the CDR3 is TGTGCCAGCAGCTATGAAATTGTGGGCCTGAACACCGGGGAGCTGTTTTTT.